The rows below give T cell receptor beta chains drawn from one sample of a study of cytomegalovirus exposure and HLA in healthy donors. Assay used: immunoSEQ multiplex PCR; TCRdb lists only in-frame clones, some missing. In the table there are 90,000 to 100,000 clones, 70% to 90% of which are singletons. The sequenced sample was PBMCs. Every receptor here comes from a young woman in good health and CMV-seronegative. CDR3s include the opening cysteine and the closing phenylalanine or tryptophan. The D gene is left open where the match is weak. Size is omitted from some rows. Given values are once, few, many or a class for expanded clones.

d_call | clone_size | j_call | v_call | cdr3_aa | cdr3_nt
TRBD1 | - | TRBJ1-2 | TRBV2 | CASSETGGYTF | TGTGCCAGCAGTGAGACAGGGGGCTACACCTTC
- | - | TRBJ1-2 | TRBV6-1 | CASSERQGRVNGYTF | TGTGCCAGCAGTGAAAGGCAGGGGAGAGTAAATGGCTACACCTTC
TRBD1 | - | TRBJ2-1 | TRBV6-5 | CASSAGTGEGYEQFF | TGTGCCAGCAGCGCCGGGACAGGGGAGGGATATGAGCAGTTCTTC
TRBD1 | - | TRBJ2-5 | TRBV5-1 | CASSLGGQALGETQYF | TGCGCCAGCAGCTTGGGGGGACAGGCCCTCGGGGAGACCCAGTACTTC
- | - | TRBJ1-3 | TRBV6-5 | CASRNTGYSGNTIYF | TGTGCCAGCAGAAACACAGGGTACTCTGGAAACACCATATATTTT
TRBD1 | - | TRBJ2-7 | TRBV12-5 | CASGLVIGGTGISYEQYF | TGTGCTAGTGGTTTGGTAATAGGAGGGACAGGGATTTCTTACGAGCAGTACTTC
- | - | TRBJ2-3 | TRBV10-3 | CAIRTDGGGTDTQYF | TGTGCCATCAGGACCGATGGCGGTGGCACAGATACGCAGTATTTT
- | - | TRBJ2-5 | TRBV7-8 | CASRYTTAGTQYF | TGTGCCAGCAGGTACACTACTGCGGGGACCCAGTACTTC
TRBD2 | - | TRBJ2-1 | TRBV9 | CASSVGGGAGNEQFF | TGTGCCAGCAGCGTTGGCGGGGGGGCCGGGAATGAGCAGTTCTTC
TRBD2 | - | TRBJ2-5 | TRBV5-3 | CARSSLLRDRLPSGGLETQYF | TGTGCCAGAAGTTCCCTTCTCCGGGACAGGCTGCCTAGCGGGGGATTAGAGACCCAGTACTTC
- | - | TRBJ2-1 | TRBV6-6 | CASSTKTSLLYEQFF | TGTGCCAGCAGCACGAAGACTAGTTTACTCTATGAGCAGTTCTTC
- | - | TRBJ1-1 | TRBV5-8 | CASSFWRANTEAFF | TGTGCCAGCAGCTTTTGGCGGGCGAACACTGAAGCTTTCTTT
- | - | TRBJ1-2 | TRBV7-6 | CASSEEGYGYTF | TGTGCCAGCTCGGAGGAGGGCTATGGCTACACCTTC
TRBD2 | once | TRBJ2-3 | TRBV11-2 | CASSLGASGGRLGTDTQYF | TGTGCCAGCAGCTTAGGGGCCAGCGGGGGTCGACTTGGCACAGATACGCAGTATTTT
TRBD1 | - | TRBJ2-7 | TRBV7-9 | CASSLAYRGRREQYF | TGTGCCAGCAGCTTAGCATACAGGGGGAGACGGGAGCAGTACTTC
TRBD2 | - | TRBJ2-7 | TRBV27 | CASSPRLLAGLSF | TGTGCCAGCAGTCCCCGTCTACTAGCGGGTTTGTCTTTC
TRBD2 | - | TRBJ2-7 | TRBV5-4 | CASRRGTSGAYEQYF | TGTGCCAGCAGGCGGGGGACTAGCGGCGCCTACGAGCAGTACTTC
TRBD1 | - | TRBJ1-1 | TRBV4-2 | CASSQHRGLGTEAFF | TGTGCCAGCAGCCAGCACAGGGGGCTGGGCACTGAAGCTTTCTTT
TRBD1 | - | TRBJ1-2 | TRBV7-8 | CASSLEVMDRVDGYTF | TGTGCCAGCAGCTTAGAGGTCATGGACAGGGTGGATGGCTACACCTTC
TRBD1 | - | TRBJ2-7 | TRBV27 | CASSFVPDRGLEQYF | TGTGCCAGCAGTTTCGTACCGGACAGGGGTCTTGAGCAGTACTTC
TRBD2 | - | TRBJ2-7 | TRBV5-4 | CASSYGGAGGVSYEQYF | TGTGCCAGCAGTTATGGTGGGGCGGGAGGGGTCTCCTACGAGCAGTACTTC
- | - | TRBJ2-7 | TRBV18 | CASSPPIGTGVTDEQYF | TGTGCCAGCTCACCACCCATTGGGACGGGGGTGACGGACGAGCAGTACTTC
- | - | TRBJ2-6 | TRBV28 | CASLRGSSSGANVLTF | TGTGCCAGCCTACGGGGGAGTAGCTCTGGGGCCAACGTCCTGACTTTC
TRBD1 | - | TRBJ2-2 | TRBV11-3 | CASSPGTGGYTGELFF | TGTGCCAGCAGTCCCGGGACAGGGGGCTACACCGGGGAGCTGTTTTTT
TRBD1 | - | TRBJ1-1 | TRBV28 | CASSFLGGTGTEMNTEAFF | TGTGCCAGCAGTTTCCTCGGCGGGACAGGGACTGAAATGAACACTGAAGCTTTCTTT
TRBD2 | - | TRBJ2-3 | TRBV9 | CASSVGSSGRTDTQYF | TGTGCCAGCAGCGTAGGCTCTAGCGGGAGGACAGATACGCAGTATTTT
- | few | TRBJ2-7 | TRBV15 | CATSRGGWGLRGEQYF | TGTGCCACCTCTAGGGGCGGATGGGGCTTACGCGGCGAGCAGTACTTC
TRBD1 | - | TRBJ2-2 | TRBV29-1 | CSATRGQGDTGELFF | TGCAGCGCCACCCGAGGGCAGGGGGACACCGGGGAGCTGTTTTTT
- | - | TRBJ2-3 | TRBV29-1 | CSVGSGTDTQYF | TGCAGCGTTGGGAGCGGAACAGATACGCAGTATTTT
TRBD2 | - | TRBJ2-1 | TRBV29-1 | CSTLPGGGVSSYNEQFF | TGCAGCACCCTCCCCGGGGGGGGCGTGAGCTCCTACAATGAGCAGTTCTTC
TRBD1 | - | TRBJ1-1 | TRBV6-1 | CASSEALRQGATNEAFF | TGTGCCAGCAGTGAAGCGCTTAGACAGGGGGCCACGAATGAAGCTTTCTTT
- | - | TRBJ1-1 | TRBV11-2 | CASSRRTSNTEAFF | TGTGCCAGCAGCCGAAGGACTTCGAACACTGAAGCTTTCTTT
- | - | TRBJ1-6 | TRBV6-6 | CASSPRAGSSSPLHF | TGTGCCAGCAGTCCCCGGGCCGGGAGCAGTTCACCCCTCCACTTT
- | - | TRBJ2-1 | TRBV27 | CASGSRGDPHNEQFF | TGTGCCAGCGGCTCCAGGGGGGATCCTCACAATGAGCAGTTCTTC
- | - | TRBJ2-5 | TRBV7-6 | CASSLEGVQYF | TGTGCCAGCAGCTTAGAAGGGGTCCAGTACTTC
- | - | TRBJ2-5 | TRBV11-2 | CASSSDLAPQETQYF | TGTGCCAGCAGCTCGGATCTAGCGCCCCAAGAGACCCAGTACTTC
TRBD2 | - | TRBJ2-7 | TRBV28 | CASRLASNRYEQYF | TGTGCCAGCAGACTAGCGAGTAATCGCTACGAGCAGTACTTC
TRBD2 | - | TRBJ2-1 | TRBV29-1 | CSVEDMGLALNEQFF | TGCAGCGTTGAAGATATGGGACTAGCCCTCAATGAGCAGTTCTTC
TRBD2 | - | TRBJ2-1 | TRBV5-4 | CASSSAKGQAGDEQFF | TGTGCCAGCAGCTCCGCCAAGGGCCAGGCGGGAGATGAGCAGTTCTTC
- | - | TRBJ1-5 | TRBV7-8 | CASEKGGYNQPQHF | TGTGCCAGCGAAAAAGGGGGTTACAATCAGCCCCAGCATTTT
- | - | TRBJ1-1 | TRBV6-1 | CAGTDREGHTEAFF | TGTGCCGGAACGGACCGGGAGGGGCACACTGAAGCTTTCTTT
- | - | TRBJ1-6 | TRBV5-5 | CASSLSPSSPNSPLHF | TGTGCCAGCAGCCTAAGTCCATCCTCTCCCAATTCACCCCTCCACTTT
- | - | TRBJ2-7 | TRBV10-3 | CATQYRDTSYEQYF | TGTGCCACCCAATACCGGGACACGTCCTACGAGCAGTACTTC
TRBD2 | - | TRBJ2-7 | TRBV5-8 | CASSLVGLAGEQYF | TGTGCCAGCAGCTTGGTGGGACTAGCGGGCGAGCAGTACTTC
- | - | TRBJ2-7 | TRBV5-1 | CASSPGSTVSSYEQYF | TGCGCCAGCAGCCCGGGATCGACGGTGAGCTCCTACGAGCAGTACTTC
TRBD1 | - | TRBJ2-3 | TRBV28 | CASSFWGTGGTDTQYF | TGTGCCAGCAGTTTCTGGGGGACAGGGGGAACAGATACGCAGTATTTT
- | - | TRBJ2-1 | TRBV7-2 | CASSLASVNEQFF | TGTGCCAGCAGCTTAGCGAGTGTCAATGAGCAGTTCTTC
- | - | TRBJ1-1 | TRBV6-1 | CASSLYRAGDTEAFF | TGTGCCAGCAGTCTTTACAGGGCGGGAGACACTGAAGCTTTCTTT
TRBD1 | - | TRBJ2-3 | TRBV7-3 | CASSLGTGSNTDTQYF | TGTGCCAGCAGCTTAGGGACAGGATCAAACACAGATACGCAGTATTTT
- | - | TRBJ2-3 | TRBV7-9 | CASSPRVWSTDTQYF | TGTGCCAGCAGTCCCCGGGTGTGGAGCACAGATACGCAGTATTTT
- | - | TRBJ1-2 | TRBV27 | CARVGAGDYGYTF | TGTGCGCGCGTCGGGGCGGGAGACTATGGCTACACCTTC
- | - | TRBJ2-3 | TRBV7-3 | CASSSWSGNTDTQYF | TGTGCCAGCAGCTCCTGGAGCGGTAACACAGATACGCAGTATTTT
- | - | TRBJ1-5 | TRBV5-6 | CASSLRQDIDGNQPQHF | TGTGCCAGCAGCTTGAGACAGGACATCGATGGCAATCAGCCCCAGCATTTT
- | - | TRBJ1-5 | TRBV4-2 | CASSQSFNQPQHF | TGTGCCAGCAGCCAGAGTTTCAATCAGCCCCAGCATTTT